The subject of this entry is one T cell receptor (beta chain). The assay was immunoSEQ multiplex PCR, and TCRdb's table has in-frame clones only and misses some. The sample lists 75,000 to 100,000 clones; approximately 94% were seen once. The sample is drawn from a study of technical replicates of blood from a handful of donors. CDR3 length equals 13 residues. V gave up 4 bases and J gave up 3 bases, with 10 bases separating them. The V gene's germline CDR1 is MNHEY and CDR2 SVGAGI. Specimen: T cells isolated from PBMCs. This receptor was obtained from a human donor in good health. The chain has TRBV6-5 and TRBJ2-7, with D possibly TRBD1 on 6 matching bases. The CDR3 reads CASSSRQVYEQYF. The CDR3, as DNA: TGTGCCAGCAGTTCCCGACAGGTCTACGAGCAGTACTTC.